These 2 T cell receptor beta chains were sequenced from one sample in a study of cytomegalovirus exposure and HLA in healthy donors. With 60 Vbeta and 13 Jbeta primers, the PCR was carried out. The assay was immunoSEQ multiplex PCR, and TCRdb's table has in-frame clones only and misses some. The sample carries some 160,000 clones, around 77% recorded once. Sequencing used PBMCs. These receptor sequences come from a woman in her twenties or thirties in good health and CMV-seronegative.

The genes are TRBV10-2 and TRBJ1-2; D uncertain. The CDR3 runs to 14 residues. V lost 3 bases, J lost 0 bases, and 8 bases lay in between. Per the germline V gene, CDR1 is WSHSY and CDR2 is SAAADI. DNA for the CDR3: TGCGCCAGCAGTGAATTTGCAGCTAACTATGGCTACACCTTC. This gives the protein CASSEFAANYGYTF.

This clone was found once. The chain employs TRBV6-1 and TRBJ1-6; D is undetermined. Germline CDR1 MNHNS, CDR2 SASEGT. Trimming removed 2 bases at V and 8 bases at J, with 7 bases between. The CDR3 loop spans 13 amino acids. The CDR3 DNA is TGTGCCAGCAGTGAAACGAGGGATTCACCCCTCCACTTT. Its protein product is CASSETRDSPLHF.